This T cell receptor beta chain was documented in a study of T cell repertoires in cytomegalovirus infection. Study outcomes and limitations: CMV carriers having the relevant HLA were flagged by cumulative public TCR beta family frequency. CMV-specific HLA-C-restricted TCR beta clonotypes dominated the ex vivo response.

TCRdb called the reads again in MiXCR, with one record for every CDR3 protein. The table records 60,000 to 75,000 distinct CDR3 sequences, about 29% of them present only once. Worth noting for this clonotype: Its target is unknown.

With 2 bases removed from V and 10 bases from J, the gap between germline ends came to 9 bases. CDR1 is MNHEY, CDR2 SVGEGT, per germline. The CDR3 spans 12 residues. Sequencing used CD8+ T cells from cultured PBMCs, obtained from culture after CMV antigen stimulation. The chain uses TRBV6-2 or TRBV6-3 and TRBJ2-1, with D perhaps matching TRBD2 (5 bases). This TCR came from a human donor in good health (CMV status not recorded). Some clones in this sample may be carry-over from other donors' samples. CDR3 in DNA: TGTGCCAGCAGTTACGGAGGACGAGAGCAGTTCTTC. This gives the protein CASSYGGREQFF.